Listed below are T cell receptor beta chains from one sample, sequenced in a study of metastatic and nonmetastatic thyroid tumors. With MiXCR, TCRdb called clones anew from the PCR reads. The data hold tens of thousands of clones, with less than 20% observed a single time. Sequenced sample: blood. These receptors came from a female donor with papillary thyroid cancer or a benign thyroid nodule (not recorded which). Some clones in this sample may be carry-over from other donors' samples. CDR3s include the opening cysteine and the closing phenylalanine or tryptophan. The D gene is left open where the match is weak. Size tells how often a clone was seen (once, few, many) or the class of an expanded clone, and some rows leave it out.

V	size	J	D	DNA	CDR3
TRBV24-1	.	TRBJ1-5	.	TGTGCCACCATCGAGCCTAATCAGCCCCAGCATTTT	CATIEPNQPQHF
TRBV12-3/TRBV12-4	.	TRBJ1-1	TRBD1	TGTGCCAGCAGTCGACCGGGACAGGGGTGGACTGAAGCTTTCTTT	CASSRPGQGWTEAFF
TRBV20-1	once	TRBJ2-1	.	TGCAGTGCTCAGGACGGGGTAAGCTCCTACAATGAGCAGTTCTTC	CSAQDGVSSYNEQFF
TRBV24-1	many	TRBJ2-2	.	TGTGCCACCAGTGTGGAGGGAGACGGGATCACCGGGGAGCTGTTTTTT	CATSVEGDGITGELFF
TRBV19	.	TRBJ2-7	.	TGTGCCAGTAGCGACCTGACCAGGGGGGGAGAGCAGTACTTC	CASSDLTRGGEQYF
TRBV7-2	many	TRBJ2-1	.	TGTGCCAGCAGAGATGGGTCCAATGAGCAGTTCTTC	CASRDGSNEQFF
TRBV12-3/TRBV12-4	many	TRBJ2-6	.	TGTGCCAGCAGTCTTCGTGGTGGGGTCAACGTCCTGACTTTC	CASSLRGGVNVLTF
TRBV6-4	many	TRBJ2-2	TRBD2	TGTGCCAGCAGTGAGGCGGGAGACACCGGGGAGCTGTTTTTT	CASSEAGDTGELFF
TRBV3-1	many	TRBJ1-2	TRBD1	TGTGCCAGCAGCCTGACAGGGAGCGACTATGGCTACACCTTC	CASSLTGSDYGYTF
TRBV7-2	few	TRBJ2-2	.	TGTGCCAGCAGCTTAGGCTCGCACACCGGGGAGCTGTTTTTT	CASSLGSHTGELFF
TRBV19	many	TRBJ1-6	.	TGTGCCAGTAGAAACACAGGGAATTCACCCCTCCACTTT	CASRNTGNSPLHF
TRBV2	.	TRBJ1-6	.	TGTGCCAGCAGGGTAGAATCGGGTTCACCCCTCCACTTT	CASRVESGSPLHF
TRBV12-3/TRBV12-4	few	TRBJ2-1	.	TGTGCCAGCAGTTTTGGTCGGACACACAATGAGCAGTTCTTC	CASSFGRTHNEQFF
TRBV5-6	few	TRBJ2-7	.	TGTGCCAGCAGCTTGGGACGAAAGTGGGAGCAGTACTTC	CASSLGRKWEQYF
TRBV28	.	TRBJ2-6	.	TGTGCCAGCACCATCGTAGGGGACCCTGGGACCAACGTCCTGACTTTC	CASTIVGDPGTNVLTF
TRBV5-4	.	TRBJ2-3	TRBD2	TGTGCCAGCAGCTTGGCCAACCGGGGGGGAGGAGATACGCAGTATTTT	CASSLANRGGGDTQYF
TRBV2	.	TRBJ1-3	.	TGTGCCAGCATTGGAGTGGGGGGAAACACCATATATTTT	CASIGVGGNTIYF